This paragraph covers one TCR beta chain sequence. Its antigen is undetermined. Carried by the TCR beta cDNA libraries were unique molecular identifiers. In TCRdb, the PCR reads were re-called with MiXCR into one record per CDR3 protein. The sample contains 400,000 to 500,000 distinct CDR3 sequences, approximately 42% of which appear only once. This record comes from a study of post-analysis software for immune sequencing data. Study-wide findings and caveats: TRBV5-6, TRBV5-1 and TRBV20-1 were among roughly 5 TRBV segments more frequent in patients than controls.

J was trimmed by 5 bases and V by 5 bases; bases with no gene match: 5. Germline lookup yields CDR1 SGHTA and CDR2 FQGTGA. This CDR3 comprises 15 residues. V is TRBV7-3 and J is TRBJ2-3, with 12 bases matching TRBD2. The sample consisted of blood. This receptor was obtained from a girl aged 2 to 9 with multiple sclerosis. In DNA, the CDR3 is TGTGCCAGCAGCGTCGGACTAGCGGGGCTAGATACGCAGTATTTT. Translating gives CASSVGLAGLDTQYF. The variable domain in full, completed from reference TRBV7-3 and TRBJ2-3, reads GAGVSQTPSNKVTEKGKYVELRCDPISGHTALYWYRQSLGQGPEFLIYFQGTGAADDSGLPNDRFFAVRPEGSVSTLKIQRTERGDSAVYLCASSVGLAGLDTQYFGPGTRLTVL.